These 10 T cell receptor beta chains came from one sample sequenced in a study of neurological immune-mediated disorders. MiXCR, applied by TCRdb to the 5' RACE reads, yields one record per CDR3 protein. The table has roughly 60,000 distinct CDR3 sequences, approximately 3.5% seen once. Sequencing was performed on PBMCs. The origin of the receptors is a woman in her twenties or thirties with multiple sclerosis.

This clonotype was detected many times. This rearrangement joins TRBV27 to TRBJ2-3; D is ambiguous. With 3 bases removed from V and 4 bases from J, the gap between germline ends came to 14 bases. This CDR3 contains 15 residues. Germline CDR1 is MNHEY and CDR2 is SMNVEV (reference sequence). The CDR3 bases are TGTGCCAGCAGTTTTGTGCCTCTACGCCCAGATACGCAGTATTTT. Its protein is CASSFVPLRPDTQYF.

This clonotype was detected ten times or more. In nucleotides, the CDR3 is TGCAGTGTCGCGCGGGACTCCTACGAGCAGTACTTC. This translates into CSVARDSYEQYF. The chain joins TRBV20-1 to TRBJ2-7, with D tentatively TRBD2 (6 bases). The V gene lost 7 bases and the J gene lost 0 bases, with 10 bases spanning the gap. This CDR3 spans 12 amino acids. Germline V gene lookup returns CDR1 DFQATT and CDR2 SNEGSKA (reference sequence).

This clonotype has at least ten counts. This chain connects TRBV5-1 to TRBJ1-5; no definite D call. With 2 bases removed from V and 3 bases from J, the gap between germline ends came to 9 bases. The CDR3 runs 14 residues. Germline CDR1 reads SGHRS; CDR2 reads YFSETQ. The DNA for the CDR3 is TGCGCCAGCAGCTTAGATCCTACCAATCAGCCCCAGCATTTT. It is translated as CASSLDPTNQPQHF. The full variable domain, its missing parts supplied by reference TRBV5-1 and TRBJ1-5, is KAGVTQTPRYLIKTRGQQVTLSCSPISGHRSVSWYQQTPGQGLQFLFEYFSETQRNKGNFPGRFSGRQFSNSRSEMNVSTLELGDSALYLCASSLDPTNQPQHFGDGTRLSIL.

This clonotype was recorded many times. V and J are TRBV5-1 and TRBJ2-1; TRBD2 matches 14 bases. The V gene's germline CDR1 is SGHRS and CDR2 YFSETQ. CDR3 length equals 17 residues. The trim removed 3 bases at V and 1 base at J, leaving 3 bases unmatched. This CDR3 reads CASSSGTSGRSYNEQFF. DNA for the CDR3: TGCGCCAGCAGCTCCGGGACTAGCGGGAGATCCTACAATGAGCAGTTCTTC.

This clonotype was observed many times. The chain couples TRBV20-1 to TRBJ2-5, with TRBD1 identical over 8 bases. V lost 0 bases, J lost 5 bases, and 8 bases stayed unmatched. The germline V gene has CDR1 DFQATT and CDR2 SNEGSKA (reference sequence). The CDR3 spans 15 residues. The CDR3 coding sequence is TGCAGTGCTAGAGAGACCGGGACAGGAGTGGAGACCCAGTACTTC. This translates into CSARETGTGVETQYF.

This rearrangement joins TRBV5-1 to TRBJ2-3; D uncertain. The CDR3 sequence is 13 residues long. The germline V gene encodes CDR1 SGHRS and CDR2 YFSETQ. V lost 4 bases to trimming and J lost 6 bases, with 12 bases between them. The CDR3 DNA is TGCGCCAGCAGCAGCCCGGACGTCGATACGCAGTATTTT. Translation: CASSSPDVDTQYF.

This clonotype was found many times. The chain has TRBV29-1 and TRBJ2-7; tentatively, D is TRBD2 (5 bases). The CDR3 contains 13 residues. Trimming took off 3 bases at V and 1 base at J, with 10 bases between the two ends. Per germline, CDR1 SQVTM and CDR2 ANQGSEA. The CDR3 is CSVDGVGSYEQYF. DNA for the CDR3: TGCAGCGTTGACGGGGTTGGGTCCTACGAGCAGTACTTC.

The chain links TRBV11-2 to TRBJ2-3, with 9 positions matching TRBD1. Germline CDR1 SGHAT, CDR2 FQNNGV. CDR3 length: 14 amino acids. Germline trimming cut 4 bases from V and 8 bases from J; bases unmatched to any gene: 7. The CDR3 is CASSSPGQGSTQYF. As DNA, the CDR3 is TGTGCCAGCAGCTCCCCGGGACAGGGAAGTACGCAGTATTTT.

V and J are TRBV7-8 and TRBJ2-7; D is unresolved. The V end was cut by 6 bases, the J end by 5 bases, with 8 bases between. CDR3 length equals 11 residues. Germline V gene data show CDR1 as SGHVS and CDR2 as FQNEAQ. This CDR3 reads CASRFMNEQYF. CDR3 sequence (DNA): TGTGCCAGCAGATTCATGAACGAGCAGTACTTC.

This clonotype was observed many times. The chain is built from TRBV12-3 or TRBV12-4 and TRBJ2-6; 7 bases match TRBD2. The CDR3 loop spans 14 amino acids. Trimming took 8 bases from V and 10 from J; bases not matched to a gene: 11. The CDR3 DNA reads TGTGCCAGCCACACGGGGGAGGGGACGAACGTCCTGACTTTC. Amino acid sequence: CASHTGEGTNVLTF.